Listed here are 15 T cell receptor beta chains from one sample, sequenced in a study of blood T cell repertoires in COVID-19 (dated by TCRdb to 2018 to 2021). The library was generated by the immunoSEQ multiplex PCR assay. The source is immuneACCESS, and TCRdb retained only in-frame sequences with V and J called. Part of the clones is not carried over; for the studies checked, unresolved V genes explain less than half of this, and the remainder is unexplained. The sample table shows about 350,000 clones, and about 91% are seen once. The ten most abundant clones make up approximately 9.4% of the sample. The sequencing input was peripheral blood. The receptors derive from a man aged 25-40 years with COVID-19, enrolled during active disease.

The rearrangement joins TRBV6-2 or TRBV6-3 to TRBJ2-7; 16 nucleotides match TRBD2. Trimming took 6 bases from V and 5 from J; bases not matched to a gene: 22. Germline values: CDR1 MNHEY, CDR2 SVGEGT. This CDR3 has 21 residues. In DNA form, the CDR3 reads TGTGCCAGCAGCTCGGACAGGGGACTAGCGGGAGGGCCTGCACCGTTCCACGAGCAGTACTTC. Protein sequence: CASSSDRGLAGGPAPFHEQYF.

The chain carries TRBV19 and TRBJ1-3; the match to TRBD1 covers 7 bases. Trimming removed 5 bases from V and 3 bases from J; junction bases left unmatched: 7. The germline V gene encodes CDR1 LNHDA and CDR2 SQIVND (reference sequence). The CDR3 runs to 15 residues. CDR3 nucleotide sequence: TGTGCCAGTAGTGTCGACAGGGCAGATGGAAACACCATATATTTT. As protein: CASSVDRADGNTIYF.

The chain combines TRBV5-1 with TRBJ2-5; tentative D call: TRBD1 (6 bases). Germline V gene sequence: CDR1 SGHRS, CDR2 YFSETQ. Between the trimmed V and J ends, which lost 5 bases and 2 bases, there was a span of 13 bases. The CDR3 extends over 14 amino acids. CDR3 sequence reads: CASRLRDKQETQYF. For the CDR3, the DNA is TGCGCCAGCAGGCTCCGGGACAAGCAAGAGACCCAGTACTTC.

The chain is built from TRBV4-1 and TRBJ1-4; D call uncertain. V shed 4 bases and J shed 4 bases, with 10 bases lying between them. Germline V gene lookup returns CDR1 MGHRA and CDR2 YSYEKL. The CDR3 covers 14 residues. The CDR3 coding sequence is TGCGCCAGCAGCCTCCGGGAGGTTAATGAAAAACTGTTTTTT. Its protein product is CASSLREVNEKLFF.

The chain carries TRBV10-3 and TRBJ1-1, with a possible D match to TRBD1 (5 bases). The CDR3 is 12 amino acids. Trimming shortened V by 8 bases and J by 10 bases, and 17 bases separated the two germline ends. Germline values: CDR1 ENHRY, CDR2 SYGVKD. CDR3 amino acids: CAISGSGGAAFF. The CDR3 nucleotides are TGTGCCATCTCCGGTTCGGGGGGAGCAGCTTTCTTT.

The rearrangement uses TRBV14 and TRBJ2-7; TRBD1 might be the D (5 bases). This CDR3 comprises 14 residues. Germline CDR1 is SGHDN and CDR2 is FVKESK. Trimming stripped 1 base from V and 2 bases from J, with 9 bases between. The CDR3 protein is CASSQVGPTYEQYF. The CDR3 DNA reads TGTGCCAGCAGCCAAGTGGGGCCAACCTACGAGCAGTACTTC.

The V and J genes are TRBV5-1 and TRBJ2-7, with a possible D match to TRBD2 (6 bases). V dropped 0 bases and J dropped 1 base, with 11 bases sitting between them. Germline CDR1 is SGHRS and CDR2 is YFSETQ. The CDR3 covers 15 residues. This chain's CDR3 is CASSLDSSASYEQYF. In DNA form, the CDR3 reads TGCGCCAGCAGCTTGGATTCTAGCGCATCCTACGAGCAGTACTTC.

The chain has TRBV6-5 and TRBJ1-1, with unresolved D. This CDR3 has 14 residues. Germline values: CDR1 MNHEY, CDR2 SVGAGI. V lost 9 bases to trimming and J lost 2 bases, with 16 bases between them. The CDR3 DNA is TGTGCCAGTAATAAGGCAGTGACTAACACTGAAGCTTTCTTT. Protein product: CASNKAVTNTEAFF.

The V and J genes are TRBV18 and TRBJ2-7; no reliable D call. Trimming removed 0 bases at V and 3 bases at J, with 9 bases between. This CDR3 is built from 14 residues. CDR1 is KGHSH, CDR2 LQKENI, per germline. The CDR3 nucleotides are TGTGCCAGCTCACCACCGGGCAGCAACTACGAGCAGTACTTC. It specifies CASSPPGSNYEQYF.

In regard to this clone: Additional DNA sequences in this sample encode the identical CDR3. CDR3 residues: CASSISGGNQPQHF. CDR3 sequence (DNA): TGTGCCAGTAGTATTTCGGGGGGCAATCAGCCCCAGCATTTT. The chain employs TRBV19 and TRBJ1-5; a possible D gene is TRBD1 (5 bases). V lost 3 bases to trimming and J lost 2 bases, with 8 bases between them. The germline gives CDR1 LNHDA, CDR2 SQIVND (reference sequence). The CDR3 spans 14 residues.

The chain is built from TRBV7-2 and TRBJ1-5; tentative D call: TRBD1 (6 bases). CDR1 is SGHTA and CDR2 is FQGNSA in the germline V gene. Trimming removed 5 bases at V and 4 bases at J, with 15 bases between. The CDR3 runs 15 residues. CDR3 sequence (DNA): TGTGCCAGCAGCCAAGCAGGGGAGTCGAATCAGCCCCAGCATTTT. It translates to CASSQAGESNQPQHF.

The chain joins TRBV7-8 to TRBJ2-2; TRBD2 aligns across 7 bases. Unmatched junction bases numbered 4, after V lost 2 bases and J lost 1 base. This CDR3 is 16 amino acids long. CDR1 and CDR2 from the germline V gene are SGHVS and FQNEAQ. The CDR3 nucleotides are TGTGCCAGCAGCTTATACCCTAGCGGGAACACCGGGGAGCTGTTTTTT. As protein: CASSLYPSGNTGELFF.

This clone was seen a few times. V is TRBV28 and J is TRBJ2-7; perhaps TRBD1 as D (5 bases). V lost 6 bases and J 1 base, leaving 13 bases between the germline ends. CDR1 and CDR2 from the germline V gene are MDHEN and SYDVKM. This CDR3 is built from 14 residues. CDR3 sequence reads: CASSPNTGSYEQYF. CDR3 coding DNA: TGTGCCAGCAGCCCTAACACAGGATCCTACGAGCAGTACTTC.

The chain carries TRBV5-1 and TRBJ2-2, with no clear D. The CDR3 consists of 18 residues. The germline V gene has CDR1 SGHRS and CDR2 YFSETQ. V gave up 1 base and J gave up 4 bases, with 20 bases separating them. CDR3 DNA sequence: TGCGCCAGCAGCTTGCCCCAGGCAGCAGGCGCTGGCACCGGGGAGCTGTTTTTT. Encoded protein: CASSLPQAAGAGTGELFF. Drawing the rest from reference TRBV5-1 and TRBJ2-2, the complete variable domain is KAGVTQTPRYLIKTRGQQVTLSCSPISGHRSVSWYQQTPGQGLQFLFEYFSETQRNKGNFPGRFSGRQFSNSRSEMNVSTLELGDSALYLCASSLPQAAGAGTGELFFGEGSRLTVL.

This chain joins TRBV12-3 or TRBV12-4 and TRBJ2-3; D may be TRBD1 (5 bases). This CDR3 has 13 amino acids. The V end lost 1 base, the J end lost 8 bases, and 10 bases lay between the germline ends. The DNA of the CDR3 is TGTGCCAGCAGTTTAGTATCCCAGGGTACGCAGTATTTT. Its translation is CASSLVSQGTQYF.